This TCR beta chain stems from a study of blood T cell repertoires in COVID-19 (dated by TCRdb to about 2020). Looking at the study overall: Samples from collaborators originated in the United States, Italy and Spain and spanned both the acute and convalescent phases of COVID-19. A de-identified subject ID, COVID-19 status, age in years and sex were almost always included in the sample metadata. The prospective study material was composed of cDNA or gDNA derived from T cells, B-cell-depleted T cells, or PBMCs. A freely available public database, intended as a resource for researchers studying the immune response to SARS-CoV-2, is where the repertoires were released. The samples were drawn from two sources: the first 160 participants of the ongoing ImmuneRACE study, and over 950 subjects contributed by 6 global collaborators. Where available, HLA class I and class II types were obtained from metadata supplied by the sample provider rather than from assay-based typing. Deeply sampled blood TCRbeta repertoires from subjects exposed to, actively infected with, or recovered from COVID-19 were included in the dataset.

The germline V gene encodes CDR1 SNHLY and CDR2 FYNNEI. From the cysteine through the phenylalanine, the CDR3 covers 14 amino acids. The entry retains the CDR3 DNA only, 42 bases that are in frame from base 1. The germline ends are 10 bases apart after V is trimmed by 2 bases and J by 2 bases. What the work shows at the level of the full study, not this receptor alone: The quantity of clinical and demographic metadata differed by source and by participant and was supplied without curation.

TCRbeta CDR3 regions were amplified from genomic DNA by means of the immunoSEQ Assay, a bias-controlled multiplex PCR. Per the original workflow: The number of nucleated cells in each sample was estimated from the amplification of reference gene primers within the assay. To quantify the absolute abundance of each unique TCRbeta CDR3 rearrangement, sequence reads were collapsed and filtered. For each sample, productive Simpson clonality was calculated as the square root of Simpson's diversity index across productive rearrangements. TCRdb's version of the immuneACCESS table is confined to in-frame rearrangements and falls short of the full clone set. An unresolved V gene accounts for under half of the shortfall where checked; the remainder is of unknown origin. Clone size and the V and J calls come from that table; the DNA yielded D and trimming. This sample has about 150,000 clones in its table, and around 86% of those were observed once. Clones ranked in the top ten supply about 4.5% of the sample.

Enrolling through a virtual design, the prospective study's participants ranged in age from roughly 18 to 89 years and lived across roughly 24 United States geographic areas. In the prospective study, cohorts were assigned on the basis of participant-reported clinical history obtained from a screening survey and a study questionnaire. ImmuneRACE Cohort 3 recovered participants were defined by two consecutive negative NP/OP PCR tests, healthcare professional clearance, or symptom resolution. Mobile phlebotomists in the prospective study collected whole blood, serum and a nasopharyngeal or oropharyngeal swab from every participant. Over a 2-month period, participants in the prospective study had the option of providing additional blood draws and questionnaires. Before DNA extraction, blood samples from the prospective study were shipped at room temperature or frozen. This clone was seen more than once but under ten times. Its antigen remains unidentified. The input lacks base qualities; no much larger clone sits a single base away.

Sequencing was done on a sample of PBMCs or T cells enriched from blood (not recorded which). The chain uses TRBV2 and TRBJ2-7, with the D gene call left open. This receptor was taken from a man between 45 and 60 years old who had recovered from COVID-19. The CDR3 is CASSEPNRAYEQYF. The nucleotide sequence is TGTGCCAGCAGTGAACCAAACAGAGCCTACGAGCAGTACTTC.